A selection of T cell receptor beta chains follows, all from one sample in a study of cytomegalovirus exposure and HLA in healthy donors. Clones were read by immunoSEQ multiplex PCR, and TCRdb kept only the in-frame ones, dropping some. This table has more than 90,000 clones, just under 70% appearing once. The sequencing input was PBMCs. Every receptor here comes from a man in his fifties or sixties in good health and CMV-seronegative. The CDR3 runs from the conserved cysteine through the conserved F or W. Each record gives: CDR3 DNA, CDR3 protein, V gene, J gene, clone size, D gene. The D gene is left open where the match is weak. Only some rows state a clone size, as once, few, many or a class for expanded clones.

TGTGCCAGTAGTATAGATACAGGGGGCGGATCACCCCTCCACTTT	CASSIDTGGGSPLHF	TRBV19	TRBJ1-6	.	TRBD1
TGTGCCAGCAGCCCCGGGAGGGGGGCGGCTGGCTACACCTTC	CASSPGRGAAGYTF	TRBV4-2	TRBJ1-2	.	.
TGTGCCAGGGGACTAGCGGGGGTGGGGAGCTCCTACAATGAGCAGTTCTTC	CARGLAGVGSSYNEQFF	TRBV2	TRBJ2-1	.	TRBD2
TGTGCCAGCACCGTCGGGGCGGGCAAGCGGGGCGGTGAGACCCAGTACTTC	CASTVGAGKRGGETQYF	TRBV28	TRBJ2-5	.	TRBD2
TGCAGCGTTGAAGTCAGCGAGGGCACTGAAGCTTTCTTT	CSVEVSEGTEAFF	TRBV29-1	TRBJ1-1	.	.
TGTGCCAGCAACAGGGGAAATGAAAAACTGTTTTTT	CASNRGNEKLFF	TRBV2	TRBJ1-4	few	TRBD1
TGTGCCAGCAGCTTCACAGGGGTTGGAAACACCATATATTTT	CASSFTGVGNTIYF	TRBV7-2	TRBJ1-3	once	TRBD1
TGTGCCAGTAGTATAAAGCAGGGTCCACAGCCCCAGCATTTT	CASSIKQGPQPQHF	TRBV19	TRBJ1-5	.	.
TGCAGCGCCGAAGGGGGACTAGCGGGGGGCTCCTACGAGCAGTACTTC	CSAEGGLAGGSYEQYF	TRBV29-1	TRBJ2-7	.	TRBD2
TGTGCCAGCACTAGGGGGCCCGAGAACACTGAAGCTTTCTTT	CASTRGPENTEAFF	TRBV11-3	TRBJ1-1	.	TRBD1
TGTGCCACCAGCAGGGGACTAGCGGACAGCACAGATACGCAGTATTTT	CATSRGLADSTDTQYF	TRBV15	TRBJ2-3	.	TRBD2
TGTGCCAGCAGCGCCCGGACATCCTTAAACACCGGGGAGCTGTTTTTT	CASSARTSLNTGELFF	TRBV7-6	TRBJ2-2	.	.
TGTGCCAGCAGCTCCCAGGTGAACACTGAAGCTTTCTTT	CASSSQVNTEAFF	TRBV7-2	TRBJ1-1	.	.
TGTGCCAGTAGTGGTGGGGCAGGAAAAGAGACCCAGTACTTC	CASSGGAGKETQYF	TRBV19	TRBJ2-5	.	.
TGCGCCAGCAGCTTGGAAGTGGGGGGGGAGACCCAGTACTTC	CASSLEVGGETQYF	TRBV5-1	TRBJ2-5	.	TRBD2
TGTGCCAGCAGCTTCTCCCGGGACAGAGGAAACACCATATATTTT	CASSFSRDRGNTIYF	TRBV7-2	TRBJ1-3	.	TRBD1
TGCGCCAGCAGCTTGGAGCCACTAGCGGGGGACGGGGGAGATACGCAGTATTTT	CASSLEPLAGDGGDTQYF	TRBV5-1	TRBJ2-3	.	TRBD2
TGTGCCAGCAGCTCCGACAAGGGGGATCTCAATGAGCAGTTCTTC	CASSSDKGDLNEQFF	TRBV7-9	TRBJ2-1	few	.
TGTGCCAGCAGCCTCCGACTAGCGGACATCTCCTACAATGAGCAGTTCTTC	CASSLRLADISYNEQFF	TRBV9	TRBJ2-1	.	TRBD2
TGTGCCAGCAGCCAGCGACAGGGCCCAAATGAAAAACTGTTTTTT	CASSQRQGPNEKLFF	TRBV11-2	TRBJ1-4	.	TRBD1
TGCGCCAGCAGCCAAGATGTGGCAGGGGGCGCAGTAAGTGGCTACACCTTC	CASSQDVAGGAVSGYTF	TRBV4-3	TRBJ1-2	few	TRBD1
TGTGCCAGTAGGTCAACCGGACTAGCGGTCCCCACAGATACGCAGTATTTT	CASRSTGLAVPTDTQYF	TRBV19	TRBJ2-3	.	TRBD2
TGTGCCAGCAGGCCACTAGCGGGGGCAGATACGCAGTATTTT	CASRPLAGADTQYF	TRBV5-6	TRBJ2-3	.	TRBD2
TGCGCCAGCAGCTTGGAAGGACTCTACCAGCCCCAGCATTTT	CASSLEGLYQPQHF	TRBV5-1	TRBJ1-5	.	.
TGTGCCTGGAATAGCAGGGTGAACACCGGGGAGCTGTTTTTT	CAWNSRVNTGELFF	TRBV30	TRBJ2-2	.	.
TGTGCCAGCAGTTCGCCCCAGGGGATGGGCTATGGCTACACCTTC	CASSSPQGMGYGYTF	TRBV28	TRBJ1-2	.	.
TGTGCCAGCAGCTTAGTCCAGGCGATGAACACTGAAGCTTTCTTT	CASSLVQAMNTEAFF	TRBV7-9	TRBJ1-1	once	.
TGTGCCTGGGATAGCGGGAGTAGGGAGACCCAGTACTTC	CAWDSGSRETQYF	TRBV30	TRBJ2-5	.	TRBD2
TGTGCCACCAGCAGGGCCCCGGGGGTGGACTATGGCTACACCTTC	CATSRAPGVDYGYTF	TRBV15	TRBJ1-2	.	.
TGTGCCAGCAATCAAATCCCAGATGGCACGCAGTATTTT	CASNQIPDGTQYF	TRBV6-6	TRBJ2-3	.	.
TGTGCCAGCAGTTACCGCCGGAGGCAGGGGTTCACTGAAGCTTTCTTT	CASSYRRRQGFTEAFF	TRBV28	TRBJ1-1	few	.
TGTGCCAGCAGTTCACCGTCCACGCGGGGCACAGATACGCAGTATTTT	CASSSPSTRGTDTQYF	TRBV27	TRBJ2-3	once	.
TGTGCCAGCAGTCGACCGGGACTAGCGGGAACAGATACGCAGTATTTT	CASSRPGLAGTDTQYF	TRBV27	TRBJ2-3	.	TRBD2
TGTGCCAGCAGCTTTACAGGGGGCATTGAAGCTTTCTTT	CASSFTGGIEAFF	TRBV11-1	TRBJ1-1	.	TRBD1
TGTGCCAGCAAGGTGGGGACAGGGGCGGGTTCACCCCTCCACTTT	CASKVGTGAGSPLHF	TRBV9	TRBJ1-6	.	TRBD1
TGTGCCAGCAGCGTTAGACGGACTAACACTGAAGCTTTCTTT	CASSVRRTNTEAFF	TRBV11-1	TRBJ1-1	few	.
TGTGCCAGCAGTGAGCGTAACGACAGAGAGAACACTGAAGCTTTCTTT	CASSERNDRENTEAFF	TRBV2	TRBJ1-1	.	.
TGCGCCAGCAGCTTGATACGGACTGGCACAGATACGCAGTATTTT	CASSLIRTGTDTQYF	TRBV5-1	TRBJ2-3	.	.
TGTGCCAGCAGCTTGGCCAGAGTACAGGGTTTATATGGCTACACCTTC	CASSLARVQGLYGYTF	TRBV5-6	TRBJ1-2	once	.
TGTGCCAGCAGCCTATACCGGACTAGCGGGAGGCAACGGAGCACAGATACGCAGTATTTT	CASSLYRTSGRQRSTDTQYF	TRBV4-2	TRBJ2-3	once	TRBD2
TGTGCCAGCAGCTTAGGGACACCAAGCACAGATACGCAGTATTTT	CASSLGTPSTDTQYF	TRBV7-2	TRBJ2-3	.	.
TGTGCCAGCAGCTTACAGGGTACGACTGAAGCTTTCTTT	CASSLQGTTEAFF	TRBV7-2	TRBJ1-1	.	.
TGTGCCAGTAGGAGACAGCTTAACACCGGGGAGCTGTTTTTT	CASRRQLNTGELFF	TRBV19	TRBJ2-2	.	.
TGTGCCAGCGGGAGAGGGGCCAACGTCCTGACTTTC	CASGRGANVLTF	TRBV6-6	TRBJ2-6	few	.
TGTGCCAGCAGCCCGATTCCAGGGGCCGGTGAAGCTTTCTTT	CASSPIPGAGEAFF	TRBV7-9	TRBJ1-1	few	.
TGTGCCAGCAGTTTAGGACAGCATAATGAAAAACTGTTTTTT	CASSLGQHNEKLFF	TRBV28	TRBJ1-4	.	.
TGTGCCAGCAGCTTAGATCGCGGGGGGGCTGGGATCAATGAGCAGTTCTTC	CASSLDRGGAGINEQFF	TRBV13	TRBJ2-1	.	TRBD2
TGCGCCAGCAGCCAAGATAGCAGGGGGCGGCTCGAAAAACTGTTTTTT	CASSQDSRGRLEKLFF	TRBV4-1	TRBJ1-4	.	TRBD1